The present TCR beta chain was sequenced within a study of shared clonotypes between healthy human individuals. Overall study results and limits: Sharing across four donors was seen in 4% to 5% of naive CD4 clonotypes. The study found lower generation probabilities in non-shared clonotypes than in those shared by all four donors.

Clones were read by immunoSEQ multiplex PCR, and TCRdb kept only the in-frame ones, dropping some. Found here are fewer than 400,000 clones, 74% of them singletons; the top ten hold about 9.4%. For this clone: Its cognate antigen is unknown.

The CDR3 is 14 amino acids. V lost 8 bases and J 8 bases, leaving 18 bases between the germline ends. Germline V gives CDR1 KGHSH, CDR2 LQKENI. The sample consisted of memory CD4+ T cells sorted from blood. Subset described: CD45RA-negative fraction. The rearrangement joins TRBV18 to TRBJ1-4, with D tentatively TRBD1 (6 bases). This clonotype originated in a man in his thirties or forties in good health. This chain's CDR3 is CASQRSGAVEKLFF. The CDR3 DNA reads TGTGCCAGCCAGCGATCAGGGGCGGTCGAAAAACTGTTTTTT.